These 24 T cell receptor beta chains share one sample of origin, sequenced in a study of cytomegalovirus exposure and HLA in healthy donors (TCRdb year 2017). Receptor amplification or capture employed the immunoSEQ multiplex PCR assay. For the multiplex PCR, a mixture combining 60 forward primers for TCR Vbeta segments and 13 reverse primers for TCR Jbeta segments was used. This is the immuneACCESS table as TCRdb keeps it, with only in-frame sequences that have V and J called. A part of the clones is gone; compared with another copy, unresolved V genes explain less than half, and the rest is unexplained. In this sample the table shows 55,000 or so clones, about 73% of which occur a single time. In total, the top ten clones hold roughly 2.9% of the sample. Material for sequencing was PBMCs. The source of these receptors is a man aged 18 to 35 in good health and CMV-seronegative.

The gene calls are TRBV30 and TRBJ1-6; D gene unclear. CDR1 and CDR2 (germline): GTSNPN, SVGIG (reference sequence). The CDR3 covers 17 residues. V lost 4 bases and J 7 bases, leaving 23 bases between the germline ends. CDR3 region: CAWTLAGLRRPNSPLHF. CDR3 bases: TGTGCCTGGACCCTGGCGGGCCTGCGGAGGCCAAATTCACCCCTCCACTTT.

The chain joins TRBV2 to TRBJ1-5; possibly TRBD1 for D (5 bases). Trimming cost V 0 bases and J 3 bases, with 15 bases left between them. The germline gives CDR1 SNHLY, CDR2 FYNNEI. CDR3 length equals 17 residues. The DNA for the CDR3 is TGTGCCAGCAGTGAAGCACGACATGCAGGGAACAATCAGCCCCAGCATTTT. Protein: CASSEARHAGNNQPQHF.

V gene TRBV18 combines with J gene TRBJ2-7; the D is unclear. From germline, CDR1 is KGHSH and CDR2 LQKENI. The CDR3 sequence is 14 residues long. Trimming shortened V by 2 bases and J by 5 bases, and 13 bases separated the two germline ends. The CDR3 here is CASSPGVLIHEQYF. The CDR3 DNA follows: TGTGCCAGCTCACCAGGAGTACTAATCCACGAGCAGTACTTC.

V gene TRBV30 combines with J gene TRBJ2-7, with 7 bases that match TRBD1. Germline V lookup: CDR1 GTSNPN, CDR2 SVGIG (reference sequence). The CDR3 extends over 15 amino acids. The J segment lost 2 bases and the V segment lost 4 bases, leaving 11 bases of the junction unmatched. The CDR3 reads CAWMPTGSIPYEQYF. For the CDR3, the DNA is TGTGCCTGGATGCCGACAGGGTCAATCCCCTACGAGCAGTACTTC. The variable domain in full, with the rest retrieved from reference TRBV30 and TRBJ2-7, is SQTIHQWPATLVQPVGSPLSLECTVEGTSNPNLYWYRQAAGRGLQLLFYSVGIGQISSEVPQNLSASRPQDRQFILSSKKLLLSDSGFYLCAWMPTGSIPYEQYFGPGTRLTVT.

The chain joins TRBV30 to TRBJ1-1; 8 nucleotides match TRBD1. J lost 2 bases, V lost 3 bases, and 17 bases had no gene match. The CDR3 loop spans 18 amino acids. Germline CDR1 GTSNPN, CDR2 SVGIG (reference sequence). Here the CDR3 reads CAWSSPYSRGRSNTEAFF. As DNA, the CDR3 is TGTGCCTGGAGCTCCCCGTATAGCAGGGGGCGATCAAACACTGAAGCTTTCTTT.

The chain links TRBV6-1 to TRBJ2-1, with a tentative D call TRBD1 (5 bases). Germline values: CDR1 MNHNS, CDR2 SASEGT. The CDR3 consists of 15 residues. The V gene lost 0 bases and the J gene lost 4 bases, with 10 bases spanning the gap. In DNA form, the CDR3 reads TGTGCCAGCAGTGAAGCGGCAGGGCGATACAATGAGCAGTTCTTC. Amino acids: CASSEAAGRYNEQFF.

This chain connects TRBV30 to TRBJ2-1; 7 positions agree with TRBD1. Germline V CDR1 and CDR2: GTSNPN, SVGIG (reference sequence). The CDR3 length is 11 residues. With 5 bases clipped from V and 5 bases from J, the junction kept 0 bases outside the gene matches. CDR3 region: CAWGTDNEQFF. The DNA of the CDR3 is TGTGCCTGGGGGACAGACAATGAGCAGTTCTTC. The full variable domain, rest sourced from reference TRBV30 and TRBJ2-1, is SQTIHQWPATLVQPVGSPLSLECTVEGTSNPNLYWYRQAAGRGLQLLFYSVGIGQISSEVPQNLSASRPQDRQFILSSKKLLLSDSGFYLCAWGTDNEQFFGPGTRLTVL.

The rearrangement joins TRBV27 to TRBJ2-5, with D perhaps TRBD1 (5 bases). Trimming removed 2 bases from V and 5 bases from J, with 12 bases in between. This CDR3 has 14 amino acids. CDR1 MNHEY and CDR2 SMNVEV come from the germline V gene (reference sequence). CDR3 DNA: TGTGCCAGCAGTTTAAGGACAAATGGGGAGACCCAGTACTTC. It encodes CASSLRTNGETQYF.

The genes are TRBV15 and TRBJ1-1; D possibly corresponds to TRBD1 (5 bases). Trimming cost V 5 bases and J 5 bases, with 9 bases left between them. The germline V gene encodes CDR1 LNHNV and CDR2 YYDKDF (reference sequence). CDR3 length: 12 amino acids. CDR3 loop: CATSHSGTEAFF. In nucleotides, the CDR3 is TGTGCCACCAGCCACTCAGGGACTGAAGCTTTCTTT.

In this sample, this clone turned up a few times. The chain is built from TRBV28 and TRBJ2-7; 8 bases fit TRBD2. The CDR3 spans 15 residues. V lost 5 bases and J lost 3; bases outside the gene matches: 9. Germline loops: CDR1 MDHEN, CDR2 SYDVKM. The CDR3 reads CASSKAGDWYYEQYF. The CDR3 DNA is TGTGCCAGCAGTAAAGCGGGAGACTGGTACTACGAGCAGTACTTC.

This sequence joins TRBV7-2 and TRBJ2-7, with a possible D match to TRBD2 (7 bases). V was clipped by 5 bases and J by 5 bases, with 16 bases between them. Germline V gene data show CDR1 as SGHTA and CDR2 as FQGNSA. The CDR3 is 14 amino acids. The CDR3 coding sequence is TGTGCCAGCAGCCCCGAGGGGGGGATCGACGAGCAGTACTTC. Translation gives CASSPEGGIDEQYF.

The chain is built from TRBV5-4 and TRBJ2-1, with D perhaps TRBD2 (5 bases). Germline CDR1 reads SGHNT; CDR2 reads YYREEE (reference sequence). V was clipped by 0 bases and J by 0 bases, with 13 bases between them. The CDR3 is 17 residues long. As DNA, the CDR3 is TGTGCCAGCAGCTTGGAGGGCGGGCAGAGCTCCTACAATGAGCAGTTCTTC. This sequence encodes CASSLEGGQSSYNEQFF. The full variable domain, with the rest looked up from reference TRBV5-4 and TRBJ2-1, is ETGVTQSPTHLIKTRGQQVTLRCSSQSGHNTVSWYQQALGQGPQFIFQYYREEENGRGNFPPRFSGLQFPNYSSELNVNALELDDSALYLCASSLEGGQSSYNEQFFGPGTRLTVL.

The rearrangement uses TRBV4-2 and TRBJ2-1, with 10 bases lining up with TRBD1. V shed 6 bases, J shed 6 bases, and the junction held 5 bases outside the gene matches. The CDR3 extends over 14 amino acids. Per germline, CDR1 LGHNA and CDR2 YNFKEQ. The CDR3 DNA reads as TGTGCCAGCAGACGGACAGGGGGGCCCAATGAGCAGTTCTTC. This gives the protein CASRRTGGPNEQFF.

This clone was observed a handful of times. This chain connects TRBV7-9 to TRBJ2-7; D may be TRBD1 (6 bases). Germline V gene sequence: CDR1 SEHNR, CDR2 FQNEAQ (reference sequence). The V and J ends lost 5 bases and 4 bases respectively, with 18 bases between them. This CDR3 has 15 amino acids. The CDR3 bases are TGTGCCAGCAGCCGCTCTGGGACACGGATTTACGAGCAGTACTTC. This gives the protein CASSRSGTRIYEQYF.

V is TRBV7-2 and J is TRBJ2-7; unclear D gene. Trimming took 5 bases from V and 3 from J, leaving 5 bases between them. Germline values: CDR1 SGHTA, CDR2 FQGNSA. The CDR3 consists of 11 residues. CDR3 DNA: TGTGCCAGCAGCCGAGTCTACGAGCAGTACTTC. Encoded protein: CASSRVYEQYF.

This clone occurred a few times. V usage is TRBV7-9 and J usage is TRBJ2-5; D uncertain. Trimming shortened V by 0 bases and J by 5 bases, and 13 bases separated the two germline ends. This CDR3 is 15 amino acids long. In germline, CDR1 is SEHNR, CDR2 FQNEAQ (reference sequence). The CDR3 spells CASSLAQNRMETQYF. The CDR3 DNA is TGTGCCAGCAGCTTAGCGCAGAACCGAATGGAGACCCAGTACTTC.

The chain recombines TRBV28 with TRBJ1-1; the match to TRBD1 covers 7 bases. Per germline, CDR1 MDHEN and CDR2 SYDVKM. Trimming at V came to 5 bases and at J to 1 base, leaving 7 bases not matched to a gene. This CDR3 has 15 amino acids. The CDR3 here is CASSILQGSNTEAFF. CDR3 DNA sequence: TGTGCCAGCAGTATCCTACAGGGGTCGAACACTGAAGCTTTCTTT.

A note on this clone: Relative to the germline gene, one junction end is altered; a read error may explain this. V gene TRBV4-2 combines with J gene TRBJ2-7; 12 bases are shared with TRBD2. Germline CDR1 LGHNA, CDR2 YNFKEQ. The CDR3 contains 15 residues. The CDR3 reads CASSQGLAGSYEQYF. The CDR3, as DNA: TGTGCCAGCAGTCAAGGACTAGCGGGATCTTACGAGCAGTACTTC.

The chain uses TRBV4-1 and TRBJ2-3; weak D call: TRBD1 (6 bases). CDR1 MGHRA and CDR2 YSYEKL come from the germline V gene. The CDR3 has 17 amino acids. V lost 2 bases and J lost 4, with 19 bases in between. This chain's CDR3 is CASSQTLTGSNADTQYF. The CDR3 DNA sequence: TGCGCCAGCAGCCAAACCTTAACAGGGAGTAACGCAGATACGCAGTATTTT.

This rearrangement joins TRBV10-3 to TRBJ2-3; 11 nucleotides match TRBD2. The germline V gene encodes CDR1 ENHRY and CDR2 SYGVKD. J gave up 3 bases and V 4 bases, and 6 bases lay outside the gene matches. This CDR3 is 16 amino acids long. CDR3 in amino acids: CAISGTTSGGTDTQYF. CDR3 nucleotide sequence: TGTGCCATCAGTGGGACCACTAGCGGGGGAACAGATACGCAGTATTTT.

The chain combines TRBV9 with TRBJ1-6; D is uncertain. In germline, CDR1 is SGDLS, CDR2 YYNGEE. The V gene lost 3 bases and the J gene lost 6 bases, with 10 bases spanning the gap. The CDR3 spans 14 residues. The CDR3 bases are TGTGCCAGCAGCGGAGGACTTAGTAATTCACCCCTCCACTTT. Translation: CASSGGLSNSPLHF.

CDR3 DNA: TGTGCCAGCAGCCTATCGACAGGGGCCGCGGGTAATCAGCCCCAGCATTTT. Protein product: CASSLSTGAAGNQPQHF. This chain uses TRBV7-8 with TRBJ1-5, with 8 bases aligning to TRBD1. The CDR3 totals 17 residues. The V segment lost 5 bases and the J segment 4 bases; nucleotides outside the gene matches: 13. The V gene's germline CDR1 is SGHVS and CDR2 FQNEAQ.

The chain uses TRBV7-2 and TRBJ2-1, with TRBD2 identical over 11 bases. The germline V gene has CDR1 SGHTA and CDR2 FQGNSA. CDR3 size: 15 residues. The ends lost 2 bases at V and 5 bases at J; junction bases unmatched: 2. CDR3 sequence reads: CASSLRTSGHNEQFF. The DNA of the CDR3 is TGTGCCAGCAGCTTACGGACTAGCGGGCACAATGAGCAGTTCTTC.

This clone has just a few counts. The chain links TRBV4-3 to TRBJ1-2; 8 positions match TRBD1. Germline assignment: CDR1 LGHNA and CDR2 YSLEER. The CDR3 length is 15 residues. V lost 3 bases, J lost 4 bases, and 7 bases stayed unmatched. CDR3 DNA: TGCGCCAGCAGCCAGGCAGGGGGCCTGGGCTATGGCTACACCTTC. Encoded protein: CASSQAGGLGYGYTF.